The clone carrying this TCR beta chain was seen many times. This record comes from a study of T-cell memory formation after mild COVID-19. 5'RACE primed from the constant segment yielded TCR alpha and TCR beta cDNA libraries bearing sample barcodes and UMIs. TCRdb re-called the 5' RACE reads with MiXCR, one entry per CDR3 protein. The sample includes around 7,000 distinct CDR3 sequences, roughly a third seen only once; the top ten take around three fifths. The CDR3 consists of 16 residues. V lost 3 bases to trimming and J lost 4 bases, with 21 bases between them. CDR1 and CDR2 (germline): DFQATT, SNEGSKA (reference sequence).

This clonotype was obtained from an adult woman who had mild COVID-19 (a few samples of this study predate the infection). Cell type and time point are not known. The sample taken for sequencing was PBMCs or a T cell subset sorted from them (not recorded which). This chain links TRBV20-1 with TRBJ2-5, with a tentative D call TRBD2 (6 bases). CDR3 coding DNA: TGCAGTGCTAGTTGGGACCCCCGACCAGCGGGAGAGACCCAGTACTTC. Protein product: CSASWDPRPAGETQYF.